This entry describes one T cell receptor (beta chain). Germline-derived CDR1 and CDR2 are SQVTM and ANQGSEA. V lost 7 bases and J lost 5; bases outside the gene matches: 7. The length of the CDR3 is 12 residues. Assay: immunoSEQ multiplex PCR; the TCRdb copy retains only in-frame clones and omits some. The table includes roughly 290,000 clones, roughly four fifths detected once. The record originates from a study of blood T cell repertoires in COVID-19. Study-wide background: Italy, Spain and the United States were the sources of the convalescent and acute COVID-19 samples.

One Seattle source followed patients from active infection through their disease course. The sequenced sample was peripheral blood. This sequence originates from a person aged 70 to 79 with COVID-19, enrolled during active disease. This rearrangement joins TRBV29-1 to TRBJ2-5; TRBD1 agrees at 7 bases. The CDR3 here is CSAGQDGETQYF. The CDR3 bases are TGCAGCGCAGGACAGGATGGGGAGACCCAGTACTTC. The whole variable domain, filled in from reference TRBV29-1 and TRBJ2-5, reads SAVISQKPSRDICQRGTSLTIQCQVDSQVTMMFWYRQQPGQSLTLIATANQGSEATYESGFVIDKFPISRPNLTFSTLTVSNMSPEDSSIYLCSAGQDGETQYFGPGTRLLVL.